This T cell receptor (beta chain) was observed in a study of shared clonotypes between healthy human individuals. General study results and limits: The sampled material consisted only of blood, and tissue repertoires are likely to differ. Limited genetic and exposure-history diversity came from having few donors.

About this clone: Antigen unknown.

Replicate PCRs for sorted subsets used about 200 ng DNA; this equaled 25,000 to 30,000 T cell genomes. The repertoire was sequenced with immunoSEQ multiplex PCR; TCRdb's copy has only in-frame clones and lacks some. This sample carries over a million clones, about 80% of them seen once, and the ten largest clones take 0.55% to 0.7%. The CDR3 is made up of 16 amino acids. V was clipped by 2 bases and J by 1 base, with 11 bases between them. Germline CDR1 and CDR2: KGHSH and LQKENI. The rearrangement uses TRBV18 and TRBJ1-4; the D is unclear. The material sequenced was memory CD4+ T cells from PBMCs. Subset described: CD45RA-negative fraction. The sequence was obtained from a man younger than 35 in good health. Some clones in this sample may be carry-over from other donors' samples. The CDR3 DNA reads as TGTGCCAGCTCACCAGGTCCCGGGCGAACTAATGAAAAACTGTTTTTT. Protein product: CASSPGPGRTNEKLFF.